This T cell receptor (beta chain) was profiled in a study of blood T cell repertoires in COVID-19. Study-level background: Some COVID-19 samples were acute and others convalescent; all came from the United States, Italy and Spain.

Germline V gene data show CDR1 as MNHEY and CDR2 as SVGEGT. The V gene lost 2 bases and the J gene lost 5 bases, with 10 bases spanning the gap. The CDR3 runs to 13 residues. Here immunoSEQ multiplex PCR was the method, and the copy in TCRdb shows in-frame clones only, minus some. The sample holds 200,000 to 300,000 clones, approximately 91% seen once. The chain recombines TRBV6-2 or TRBV6-3 with TRBJ2-7; TRBD1 is a possible D gene (5 bases). The sequenced sample was peripheral blood. The origin of this receptor is a human donor in a cohort sampled during active COVID-19. The chain's CDR3 is CASSYQGKNEQYF. CDR3 sequence (DNA): TGTGCCAGCAGTTACCAGGGAAAAAACGAGCAGTACTTC.